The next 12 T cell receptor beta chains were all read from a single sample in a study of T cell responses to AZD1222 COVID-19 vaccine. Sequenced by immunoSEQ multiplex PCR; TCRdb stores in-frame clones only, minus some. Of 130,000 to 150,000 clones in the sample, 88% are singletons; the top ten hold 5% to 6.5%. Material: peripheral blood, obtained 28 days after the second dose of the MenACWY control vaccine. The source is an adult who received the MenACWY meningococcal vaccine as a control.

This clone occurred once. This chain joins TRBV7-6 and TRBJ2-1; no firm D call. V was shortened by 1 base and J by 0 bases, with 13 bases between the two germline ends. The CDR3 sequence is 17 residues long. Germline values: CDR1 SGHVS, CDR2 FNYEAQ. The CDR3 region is CASSLGAGPSSYNEQFF. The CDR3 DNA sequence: TGTGCCAGCAGCTTAGGAGCCGGCCCCAGCTCCTACAATGAGCAGTTCTTC. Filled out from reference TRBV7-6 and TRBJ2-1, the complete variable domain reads GAGVSQSPRYKVTKRGQDVALRCDPISGHVSLYWYRQALGQGPEFLTYFNYEAQQDKSGLPNDRFSAERPEGSISTLTIQRTEQRDSAMYRCASSLGAGPSSYNEQFFGPGTRLTVL.

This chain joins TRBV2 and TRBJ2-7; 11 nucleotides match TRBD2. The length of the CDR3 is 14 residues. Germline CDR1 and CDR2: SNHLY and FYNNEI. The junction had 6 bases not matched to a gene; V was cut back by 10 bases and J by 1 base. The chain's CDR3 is CAITGTSGSYEQYF. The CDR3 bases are TGTGCCATCACAGGGACTAGCGGATCCTACGAGCAGTACTTC.

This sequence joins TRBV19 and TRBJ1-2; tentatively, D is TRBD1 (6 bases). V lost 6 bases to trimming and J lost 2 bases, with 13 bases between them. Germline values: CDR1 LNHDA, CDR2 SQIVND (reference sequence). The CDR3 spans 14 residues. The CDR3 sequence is CASRILRGNYGYTF. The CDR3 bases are TGTGCCAGTAGGATTTTAAGGGGGAACTATGGCTACACCTTC.

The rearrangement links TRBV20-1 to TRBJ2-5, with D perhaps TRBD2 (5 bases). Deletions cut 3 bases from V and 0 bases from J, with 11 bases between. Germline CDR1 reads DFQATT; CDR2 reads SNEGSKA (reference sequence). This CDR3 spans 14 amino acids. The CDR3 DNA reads TGCAGTGCTAGTCTAGCCTCGAACCAAGAGACCCAGTACTTC. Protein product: CSASLASNQETQYF.

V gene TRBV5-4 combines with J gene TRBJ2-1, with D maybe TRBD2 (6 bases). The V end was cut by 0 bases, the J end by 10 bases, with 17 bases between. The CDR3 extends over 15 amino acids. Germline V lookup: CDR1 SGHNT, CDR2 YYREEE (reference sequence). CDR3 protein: CASSLEGVAEQEQFF. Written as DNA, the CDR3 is TGTGCCAGCAGCTTGGAAGGGGTAGCGGAACAAGAGCAGTTCTTC.

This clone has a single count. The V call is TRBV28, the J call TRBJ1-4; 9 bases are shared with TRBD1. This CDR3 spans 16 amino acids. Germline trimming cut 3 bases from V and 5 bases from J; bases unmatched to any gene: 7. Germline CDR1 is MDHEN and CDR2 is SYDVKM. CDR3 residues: CASSFAGTGKNEKLFF. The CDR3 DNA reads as TGTGCCAGCAGTTTTGCGGGGACAGGGAAAAATGAAAAACTGTTTTTT.

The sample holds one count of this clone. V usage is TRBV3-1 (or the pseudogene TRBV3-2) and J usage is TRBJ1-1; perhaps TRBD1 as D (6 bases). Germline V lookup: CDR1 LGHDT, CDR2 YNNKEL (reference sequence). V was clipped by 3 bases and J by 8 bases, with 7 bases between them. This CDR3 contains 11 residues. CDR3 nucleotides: TGTGCCAGCAGCCATACAGGGGAAGCTTTCTTT. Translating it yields CASSHTGEAFF.

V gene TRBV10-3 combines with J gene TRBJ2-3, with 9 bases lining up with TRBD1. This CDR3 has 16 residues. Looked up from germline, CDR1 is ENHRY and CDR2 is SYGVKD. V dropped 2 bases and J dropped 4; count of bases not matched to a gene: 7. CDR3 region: CAISEAKQGAADTQYF. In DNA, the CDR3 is TGTGCCATCAGTGAGGCTAAACAGGGGGCCGCAGATACGCAGTATTTT.

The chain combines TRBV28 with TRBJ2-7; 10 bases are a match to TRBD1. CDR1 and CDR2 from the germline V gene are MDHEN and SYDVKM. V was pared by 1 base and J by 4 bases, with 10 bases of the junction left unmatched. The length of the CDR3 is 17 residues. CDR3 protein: CASSLSPDRGHYYEQYF. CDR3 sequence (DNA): TGTGCCAGCAGTTTATCCCCAGACAGGGGGCATTATTACGAGCAGTACTTC.

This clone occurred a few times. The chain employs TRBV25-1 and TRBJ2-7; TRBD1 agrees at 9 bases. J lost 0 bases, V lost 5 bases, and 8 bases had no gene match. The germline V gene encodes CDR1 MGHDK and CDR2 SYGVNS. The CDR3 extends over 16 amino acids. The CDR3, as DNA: TGTGCCAGCAGTTCTCCCGGGACAGGGAGCTCCTACGAGCAGTACTTC. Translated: CASSSPGTGSSYEQYF.

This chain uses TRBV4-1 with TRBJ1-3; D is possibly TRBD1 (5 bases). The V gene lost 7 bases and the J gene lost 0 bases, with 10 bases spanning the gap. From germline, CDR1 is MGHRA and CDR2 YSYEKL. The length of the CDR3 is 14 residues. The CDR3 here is CASTGRDSGNTIYF. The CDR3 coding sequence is TGCGCCAGCACGGGGCGAGACTCTGGAAACACCATATATTTT.

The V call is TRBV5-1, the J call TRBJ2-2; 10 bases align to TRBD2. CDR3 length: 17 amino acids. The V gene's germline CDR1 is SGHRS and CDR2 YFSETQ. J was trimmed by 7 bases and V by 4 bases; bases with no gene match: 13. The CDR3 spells CASSPGGPSGSVGELFF. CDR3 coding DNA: TGCGCCAGCAGCCCAGGAGGTCCTAGCGGGAGTGTCGGGGAGCTGTTTTTT.